This T cell receptor (beta chain) was captured in a study of cytomegalovirus exposure and HLA in healthy donors. Findings and limits, study-wide: Rarity held for most TCR sequences, but there were some public TCRs that occurred in many donors. Analysis was carried out at a later point, and it linked a missense DCLRE1C variant to TCR beta V- and J-gene trimming. In vitro data verified a few CMV-associated chains as specific for CMV antigens.

Details on this clone: Its antigen is currently unknown.

Trimming cost V 4 bases and J 8 bases, with 14 bases left between them. The CDR3 extends over 13 amino acids. CDR1 is SEHNR, CDR2 FQNEAQ, per germline (reference sequence). The study ran its PCR with 60 Vbeta and 13 Jbeta primers. Some clones are missing from TCRdb's copy, which holds only in-frame ones; the method was immunoSEQ multiplex PCR. There are roughly 150,000 clones in the sample; more than 75% occur only once, and roughly 14% lies in the top ten. The sequencing input was PBMCs. This sequence was found in a middle-aged woman in good health and CMV-seronegative. The V call is TRBV7-9, the J call TRBJ1-2; D is perhaps TRBD1 (5 bases). The CDR3 spells CASSSPDMLGYTF. In DNA form, the CDR3 reads TGTGCCAGCAGCTCACCGGACATGCTCGGCTACACCTTC.